The next 11 T cell receptor beta chains were all read from a single sample in a study of T cell responses to AZD1222 COVID-19 vaccine. The table came from immunoSEQ multiplex PCR; TCRdb's copy has only in-frame clones and leaves some out. The sample lists 140,000 to 150,000 clones, around 90% seen once, with just under 2% in the top ten. Here the sequenced sample was peripheral blood, taken 28 days after the second AZD1222 dose. These receptors all come from an adult who received the AZD1222 COVID-19 vaccine.

V usage is TRBV6-5 and J usage is TRBJ1-6; 8 nucleotides line up with TRBD1. The CDR3 covers 13 residues. Germline V gene lookup returns CDR1 MNHEY and CDR2 SVGAGI. V trimming: 11 bases; J trimming: 5 bases; junction bases outside the gene matches: 5. CDR3 sequence (DNA): TGTGCCGTCCAGGGGGCGCATAATTCACCCCTCCACTTT. It yields the protein CAVQGAHNSPLHF.

The rearrangement joins TRBV18 to TRBJ1-5; D call uncertain. V dropped 2 bases and J dropped 3 bases, with 8 bases sitting between them. This CDR3 spans 14 amino acids. Per the germline V gene, CDR1 is KGHSH and CDR2 is LQKENI. CDR3 protein: CASSPGGVNQPQHF. Written as DNA, the CDR3 is TGTGCCAGCTCACCAGGAGGAGTCAATCAGCCCCAGCATTTT.

V usage is TRBV5-8 and J usage is TRBJ1-2; 7 bases are shared with TRBD1. Germline trimming cut 4 bases from V and 8 bases from J; bases unmatched to any gene: 8. The CDR3 is 13 amino acids. CDR1 is SGHTS and CDR2 is YDEGEE in the germline V gene. This CDR3 reads CASSLDRVTGYTF. In DNA, the CDR3 is TGTGCCAGCAGCCTCGACAGGGTTACCGGCTACACCTTC.

The chain has TRBV6-5 and TRBJ2-1; D unclear. The ends were cut back, 2 bases at V and 6 bases at J, with 11 bases in the middle. This CDR3 spans 14 amino acids. The germline V gene encodes CDR1 MNHEY and CDR2 SVGAGI. CDR3 sequence (DNA): TGTGCCAGCAGTTACAATCGCGTCCTCAATGAGCAGTTCTTC. Translation: CASSYNRVLNEQFF.

This rearrangement joins TRBV5-5 to TRBJ1-4, with a weak D call TRBD1 (6 bases). Per germline, CDR1 SGHKS and CDR2 YYEKEE (reference sequence). The CDR3 extends over 17 amino acids. The V and J ends lost 4 bases and 7 bases respectively, with 23 bases between them. In DNA, the CDR3 is TGTGCCAGCAGCGATTCGTACACGGGGGGCGGTGCTGAAAAACTGTTTTTT. Translated: CASSDSYTGGGAEKLFF.

V and J are TRBV7-3 and TRBJ2-1; D is uncertain. The CDR3 covers 14 residues. The germline CDR1 and CDR2 sequences are SGHTA and FQGTGA. The ends were cut back, 2 bases at V and 0 bases at J, with 5 bases in the middle. The CDR3 sequence: CASSLYSSYNEQFF. DNA of the CDR3: TGTGCCAGCAGCTTATATAGCTCCTACAATGAGCAGTTCTTC.

The CDR3, as DNA: TGTGCCAGCAGCGTAAGCCCAGTCGAAGGGAGGCCCCTCCACTTT. This encodes CASSVSPVEGRPLHF. This chain connects TRBV9 to TRBJ1-6; D unresolved. CDR1 is SGDLS and CDR2 is YYNGEE in the germline V gene. The CDR3 totals 15 residues. V lost 1 base to trimming and J lost 13 bases, with 18 bases between them.

The V and J genes are TRBV6-5 and TRBJ2-6, with D uncertain. The CDR3 sequence is 15 residues long. Germline lookup yields CDR1 MNHEY and CDR2 SVGAGI. Trimming took 5 bases from V and 0 from J, leaving 8 bases between them. The CDR3 here is CASSLIPSGANVLTF. Written as DNA, the CDR3 is TGTGCCAGCAGTCTCATTCCCTCTGGGGCCAACGTCCTGACTTTC.

The rearrangement uses TRBV3-1 (or the pseudogene TRBV3-2) and TRBJ1-1, with TRBD1 matching over 7 bases. This CDR3 contains 14 residues. Trimming cost V 1 base and J 4 bases; bases outside gene matches: 3. Germline CDR1 reads LGHDT; CDR2 reads YNNKEL (reference sequence). The CDR3: CASSQGQGTTEAFF. The CDR3 coding sequence is TGTGCCAGCAGCCAAGGACAGGGTACCACTGAAGCTTTCTTT.

The chain uses TRBV6-5 and TRBJ2-7; no reliable D call. This CDR3 region has 14 residues. The germline gives CDR1 MNHEY, CDR2 SVGAGI. The germline V and J ends were trimmed by 2 bases and 4 bases, with 12 bases remaining between them. The CDR3 DNA follows: TGTGCCAGCAGTTACGGGTCCACTCGGTACGAGCAGTACTTC. It codes for CASSYGSTRYEQYF.

The rearrangement uses TRBV21-1 and TRBJ2-3; the table's D call of TRBD2 was not tested on the DNA. TRBV21-1 is termed a pseudogene. The CDR3 runs 11 residues. CDR3 in DNA: TGTGCCAGCAGCAAAGGTCTGGTAGGAGAATTT. Encoded protein: CASSKGLVGEF.